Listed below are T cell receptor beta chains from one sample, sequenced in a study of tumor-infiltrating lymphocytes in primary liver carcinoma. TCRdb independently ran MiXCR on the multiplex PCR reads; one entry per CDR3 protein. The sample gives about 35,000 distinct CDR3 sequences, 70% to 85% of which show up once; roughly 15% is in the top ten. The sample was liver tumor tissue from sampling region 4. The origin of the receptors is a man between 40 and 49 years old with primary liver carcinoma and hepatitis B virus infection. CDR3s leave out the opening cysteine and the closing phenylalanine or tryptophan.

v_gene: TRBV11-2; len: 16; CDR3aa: ASSEAPQRLAVTDTQY
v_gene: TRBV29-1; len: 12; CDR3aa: RVGTGPNIGELL
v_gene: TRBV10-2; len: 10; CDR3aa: ASKASGDTIY
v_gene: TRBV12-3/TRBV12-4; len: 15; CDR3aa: ASSSTTAGPDTGTQY
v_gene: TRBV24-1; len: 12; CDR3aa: TTCRRENTGELF
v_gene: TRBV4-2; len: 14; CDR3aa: ASSQDPARGAGELY
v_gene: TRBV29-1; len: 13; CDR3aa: SVGTRAANTGELF
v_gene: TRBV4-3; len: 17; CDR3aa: ASSQDPLETGPNTGELL
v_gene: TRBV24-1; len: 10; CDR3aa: AASVLQGEQF
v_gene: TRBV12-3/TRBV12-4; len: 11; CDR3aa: ASNLGGGDTQY
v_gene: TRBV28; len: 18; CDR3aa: ASSRVGGLAGDKMLYEQF
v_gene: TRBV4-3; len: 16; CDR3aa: ASSQDSTELAGLGELF
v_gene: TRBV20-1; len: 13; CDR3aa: SARDLGSAYNEQF
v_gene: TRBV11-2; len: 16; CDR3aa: VSSKTPQRLAVTDTQY
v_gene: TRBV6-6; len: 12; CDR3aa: TSSGTGERTGAF
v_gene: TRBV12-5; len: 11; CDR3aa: ANEGTRYYEQY
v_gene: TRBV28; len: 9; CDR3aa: ASSAPVEQY
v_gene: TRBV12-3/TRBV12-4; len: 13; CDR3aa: ASSSYRVRGEKLF
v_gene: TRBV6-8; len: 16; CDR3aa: ASIWTGNGTSRLHERY
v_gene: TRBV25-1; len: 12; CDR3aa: ISSESTGLNIQY
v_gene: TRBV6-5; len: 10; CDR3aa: ANIGTHIEAF